This record covers a single T cell receptor beta chain. This specimen comes from a study of blood T cell repertoires in COVID-19. In the study overall: Sites across the United States, Italy and Spain contributed samples from acute and convalescent COVID-19. In each case, the material was cDNA or gDNA derived from T cells, B-cell-depleted T cells, or PBMCs.

Germline V gives CDR1 SGHNT, CDR2 YENEEA. V lost 4 bases and J lost 1; bases outside the gene matches: 5. This CDR3 contains 17 residues. In the source study's methods: By means of reference gene primer amplification, nucleated cell counts were estimated. Here immunoSEQ multiplex PCR was the method, and the copy in TCRdb shows in-frame clones only, minus some. V and J calls plus clone size are reproduced from that table; the DNA served to infer D and trimming. The sample has 250,000 or so clones; just under 85% are singletons. The sequenced sample was peripheral blood. This sequence originates from a woman aged 55-69 years with active or convalescent COVID-19. The chain couples TRBV11-3 to TRBJ2-3; TRBD2 aligns across 13 bases. The chain's CDR3 is CASSSGLAGAGTDTQYF. CDR3 sequence (DNA): TGTGCCAGCAGCTCCGGACTAGCGGGAGCGGGCACAGATACGCAGTATTTT.